What follows describes a single T cell receptor (beta chain). Its antigen remains unknown. A single record per CDR3 protein comes from TCRdb applying MiXCR to the reads. The table lists some 800,000 distinct CDR3 sequences, about 31% of them singletons, with over 10% in the top ten. The data were taken from a study of T cell repertoires in cytomegalovirus infection. Study at large: Both recently identified HLA-C-restricted and well-studied HLA-B-restricted CMV epitopes were used in the study. Indications came from public TCR beta signatures; they pointed to CMV infection and to a matching HLA type.

Study-wide findings and caveats: The response measured ex vivo was dominated by TCR beta clonotypes (HLA-C-restricted and CMV-specific). Cumulative public TCR beta family frequency identified CMV carriers with the relevant HLA.

Germline loops: CDR1 MNHNS, CDR2 SASEGT. The CDR3 is made up of 16 amino acids. Trimming took off 6 bases at V and 6 bases at J, with 23 bases between the two ends. This receptor was taken from a human donor in good health (CMV status not recorded). Some clones in this sample may be carry-over from other donors' samples. The sample consisted of cultured CD8+ T cells from PBMCs, taken from culture after CMV antigen stimulation. The rearrangement links TRBV6-1 to TRBJ1-1; a weak D match, TRBD1 (6 bases). CDR3: CASSPRRGGQSPEAFF. The CDR3 DNA is TGTGCCAGCAGCCCCAGGCGGGGGGGGCAAAGCCCTGAAGCTTTCTTT.